One T cell receptor beta chain is described in this entry. The sample comes from a study of blood T cells in healthy people across ages. PCR was performed a second time for about 7 to 11 cycles using a sample-barcoded 5' primer and a J-beta primer mix. A template-switch adaptor that had 12 random nucleotides put a tag on each cDNA molecule. TCRdb called the 5' RACE reads again in MiXCR, with one record for every CDR3 protein. The sample includes 540,000 or so distinct CDR3 sequences, around 24% seen only once; the top ten take roughly 9.4%. The length of the CDR3 is 14 residues. The V gene lost 2 bases and the J gene lost 5 bases, with 11 bases spanning the gap. Germline-derived CDR1 and CDR2 are KGHDR and SFDVKD. These data were likewise used in another study, on T cells of mothers and their children. In that study: All extracted RNA went into cDNA synthesis, about 1.6 ug per 15 ul. Pairs that are related and pairs that are unrelated have TCR recombination output shaped similarly by thymic selection.

The sample comprised blood. The genes are TRBV24-1 and TRBJ2-5; D may correspond to TRBD1 or TRBD2 (5 bases each). This sequence originates from a boy between 5 and 17 years old in good health. The CDR3 DNA reads as TGTGCCACCAGTGATTCTGGGACCAGGGAGACCCAGTACTTC. Protein sequence: CATSDSGTRETQYF.